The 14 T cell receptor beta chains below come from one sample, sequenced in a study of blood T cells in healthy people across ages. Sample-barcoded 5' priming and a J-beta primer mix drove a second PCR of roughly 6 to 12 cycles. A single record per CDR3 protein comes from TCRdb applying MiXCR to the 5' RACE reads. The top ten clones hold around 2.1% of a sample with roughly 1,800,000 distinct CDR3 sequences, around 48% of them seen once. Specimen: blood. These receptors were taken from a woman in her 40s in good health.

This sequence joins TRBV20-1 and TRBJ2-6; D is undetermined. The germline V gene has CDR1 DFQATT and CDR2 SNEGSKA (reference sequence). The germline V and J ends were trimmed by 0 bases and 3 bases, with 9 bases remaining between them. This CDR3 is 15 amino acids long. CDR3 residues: CSARDTTYGANVLTF. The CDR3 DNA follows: TGCAGTGCTAGAGATACCACGTATGGGGCCAACGTCCTGACTTTC.

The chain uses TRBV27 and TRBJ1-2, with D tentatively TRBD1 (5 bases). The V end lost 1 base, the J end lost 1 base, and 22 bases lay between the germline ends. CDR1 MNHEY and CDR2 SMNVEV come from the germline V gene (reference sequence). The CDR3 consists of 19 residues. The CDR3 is CASSLWAPIVGEYNYGYTF. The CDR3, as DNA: TGTGCCAGCAGTTTATGGGCCCCCATCGTAGGGGAGTATAACTATGGCTACACCTTC.

CDR3 sequence: CASSSATGYGYTF. The CDR3, as DNA: TGTGCCAGCAGCTCGGCGACAGGCTATGGCTACACCTTC. The rearrangement joins TRBV7-9 to TRBJ1-2; weak D call: TRBD1 (6 bases). The CDR3 extends over 13 amino acids. V shed 4 bases and J shed 4 bases, with 10 bases lying between them. Germline assignment: CDR1 SEHNR and CDR2 FQNEAQ (reference sequence).

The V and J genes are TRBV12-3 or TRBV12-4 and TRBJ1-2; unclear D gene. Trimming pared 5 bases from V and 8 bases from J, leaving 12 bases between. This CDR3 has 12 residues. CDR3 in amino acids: CASSGSLWGYTF. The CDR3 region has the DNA TGTGCCAGCAGTGGGAGCCTCTGGGGCTACACCTTC.

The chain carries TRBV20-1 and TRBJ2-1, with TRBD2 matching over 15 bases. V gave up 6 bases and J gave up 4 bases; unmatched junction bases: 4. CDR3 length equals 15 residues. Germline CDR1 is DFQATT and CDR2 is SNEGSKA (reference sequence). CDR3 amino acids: CSAAGLAGGYNEQFF. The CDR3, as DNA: TGCAGTGCGGCGGGACTAGCGGGGGGTTACAATGAGCAGTTCTTC.

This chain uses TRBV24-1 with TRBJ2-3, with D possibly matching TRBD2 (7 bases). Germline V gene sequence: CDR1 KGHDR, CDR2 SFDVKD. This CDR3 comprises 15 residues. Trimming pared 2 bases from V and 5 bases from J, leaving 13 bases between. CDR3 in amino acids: CATSDWEGVVDTQYF. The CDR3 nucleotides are TGTGCCACCAGTGATTGGGAGGGGGTTGTAGATACGCAGTATTTT.

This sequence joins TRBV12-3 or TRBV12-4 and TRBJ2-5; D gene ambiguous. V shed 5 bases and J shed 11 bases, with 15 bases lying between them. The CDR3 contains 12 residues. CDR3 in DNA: TGTGCCAGCAGTCTCGGGTCGAAAGAGCAGTACTTC. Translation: CASSLGSKEQYF.

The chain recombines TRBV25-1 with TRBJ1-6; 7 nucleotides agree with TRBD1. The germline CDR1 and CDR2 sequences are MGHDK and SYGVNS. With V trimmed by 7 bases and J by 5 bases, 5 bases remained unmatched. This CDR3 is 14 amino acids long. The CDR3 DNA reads TGTGCCAGCACCCCCGACAGGGATAATTCACCCCTCCACTTT. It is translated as CASTPDRDNSPLHF. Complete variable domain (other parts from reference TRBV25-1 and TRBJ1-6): EADIYQTPRYLVIGTGKKITLECSQTMGHDKMYWYQQDPGMELHLIHYSYGVNSTEKGDLSSESTVSRIRTEHFPLTLESARPSHTSQYLCASTPDRDNSPLHFGNGTRLTVT.

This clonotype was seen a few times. The CDR3 DNA reads TGTGCCATCAGTGAAGAGACAGGGTCCTACAATGAGCAGTTCTTC. It encodes CAISEETGSYNEQFF. The rearrangement uses TRBV10-3 and TRBJ2-1; 7 positions match TRBD1. V shed 3 bases, J shed 1 base, and the junction held 3 bases outside the gene matches. There are 15 residues in the CDR3. Looked up from germline, CDR1 is ENHRY and CDR2 is SYGVKD.

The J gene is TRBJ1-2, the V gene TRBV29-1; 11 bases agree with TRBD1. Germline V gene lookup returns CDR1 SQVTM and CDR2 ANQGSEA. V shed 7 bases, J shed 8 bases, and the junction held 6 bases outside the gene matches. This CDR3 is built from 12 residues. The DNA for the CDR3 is TGCAGCGGCCTGGACAGGGGGCGCGGCTACACCTTC. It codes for CSGLDRGRGYTF.

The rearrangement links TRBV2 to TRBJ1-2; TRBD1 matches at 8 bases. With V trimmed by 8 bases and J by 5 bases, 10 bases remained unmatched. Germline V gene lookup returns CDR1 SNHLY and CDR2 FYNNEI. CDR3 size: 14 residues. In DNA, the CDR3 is TGTGCCAGCCGTCCGGGACAGGCCGTTTATGGCTACACCTTC. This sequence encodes CASRPGQAVYGYTF.

The CDR3 DNA sequence: TGTGCCAGCAGTCCCGGGACTAGGACCGGGGAGCTGTTTTTT. This gives the protein CASSPGTRTGELFF. V usage is TRBV6-6 and J usage is TRBJ2-2, with 8 bases identical to TRBD2. V shed 5 bases and J 5 bases; nucleotides not matched to a gene: 4. Germline lookup yields CDR1 MNHNY and CDR2 SVGAGI (reference sequence). The CDR3 is 14 amino acids.

CDR3 sequence reads: CASSHPGLAANTGELFF. DNA for the CDR3: TGTGCCAGCAGCCACCCCGGACTAGCGGCGAACACCGGGGAGCTGTTTTTT. The chain employs TRBV3-1 and TRBJ2-2, with TRBD2 identical over 10 bases. V lost 3 bases, J lost 0 bases, and 4 bases stayed unmatched. There are 17 residues in the CDR3. Germline V lookup: CDR1 LGHDT, CDR2 YNNKEL (reference sequence).

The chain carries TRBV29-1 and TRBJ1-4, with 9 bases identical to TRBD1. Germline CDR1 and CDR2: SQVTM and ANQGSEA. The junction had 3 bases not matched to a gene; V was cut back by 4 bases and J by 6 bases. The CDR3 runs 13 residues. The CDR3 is CSVVRQGDEKLFF. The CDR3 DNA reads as TGCAGCGTTGTTAGACAGGGGGATGAAAAACTGTTTTTT.